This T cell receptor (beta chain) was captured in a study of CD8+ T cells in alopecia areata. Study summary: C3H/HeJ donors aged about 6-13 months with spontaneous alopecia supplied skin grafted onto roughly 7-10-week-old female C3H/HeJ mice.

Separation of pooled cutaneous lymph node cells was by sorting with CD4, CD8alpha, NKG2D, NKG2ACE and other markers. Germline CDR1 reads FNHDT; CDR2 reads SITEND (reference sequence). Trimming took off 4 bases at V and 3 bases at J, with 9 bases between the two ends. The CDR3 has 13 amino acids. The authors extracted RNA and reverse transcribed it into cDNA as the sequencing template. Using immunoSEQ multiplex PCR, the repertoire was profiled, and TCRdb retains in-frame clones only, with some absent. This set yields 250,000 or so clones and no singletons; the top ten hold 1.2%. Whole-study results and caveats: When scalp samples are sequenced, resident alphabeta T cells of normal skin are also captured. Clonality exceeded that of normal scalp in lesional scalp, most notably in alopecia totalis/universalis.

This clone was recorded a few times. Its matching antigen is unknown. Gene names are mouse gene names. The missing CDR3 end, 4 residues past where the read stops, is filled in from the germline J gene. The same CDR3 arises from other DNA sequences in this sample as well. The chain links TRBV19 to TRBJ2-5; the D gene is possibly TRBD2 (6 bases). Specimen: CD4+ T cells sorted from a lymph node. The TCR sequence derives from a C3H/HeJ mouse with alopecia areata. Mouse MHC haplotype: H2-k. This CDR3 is CASSPGLQDTQYF. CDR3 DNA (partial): TGTGCCAGCAGTCCAGGACTGCAAGAC. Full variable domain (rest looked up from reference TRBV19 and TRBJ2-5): GGIITQTPKFLIGQEGQKLTLKCQQNFNHDTMYWYRQDSGKGLRLIYYSITENDLQKGDLSEGYDASREKKSSFSLTVTSAQKNEMAVFLCASSPGLQDTQYFGPGTRLLVL.